These T cell receptor beta chains were read from a single sample in a study of siplizumab effects on memory and regulatory T cells. The protocol was immunoSEQ multiplex PCR, while the TCRdb copy is restricted to in-frame clones and leaves out a portion. The data show tens of thousands of clones, 85% to 95% seen once. Sequencing was performed on CD8+ T cells sorted from blood. The receptors come from a human donor in good health. CDR3s include the opening cysteine and the closing phenylalanine or tryptophan.

j_call v_call cdr3_aa
TRBJ2-1 TRBV28 CASSFDINEQFF
TRBJ2-3 TRBV19 CASSISSGRAVDTQYF
TRBJ2-2 TRBV29-1 CSVVRNTGELFF
TRBJ2-2 TRBV4-1 CASSHRAGELFF
TRBJ2-5 TRBV18 CASSPGLAGEETQYF
TRBJ2-7 TRBV28 CASSPPRQILSYEQYF
TRBJ1-2 TRBV5-5 CASSGGTDYGYTF
TRBJ1-1 TRBV19 CASSISGASTEAFF
TRBJ1-5 TRBV6-5 CASTSGAVNQPQHF
TRBJ2-7 TRBV29-1 CSVKNPISGENYEQYF
TRBJ1-2 TRBV5-6 CASSLVSGSGGYTF
TRBJ2-3 TRBV9 CASSVGERPNTQYF